This T cell receptor (beta chain) was documented in a study of T cell responses to AZD1222 COVID-19 vaccine. Study-wide results and caveats: Just five to seven people given AZD1222 tested seropositive at baseline. Repertoire sampling happened only post peak T cell response. Possibly, clonal diversity was underestimated; donors were largely white British and included more females.

TCRdb's copy holds only in-frame clones and misses some; the assay was immunoSEQ multiplex PCR. The data show 95,000 to 100,000 clones, over 75% seen once. CDR3 size: 12 residues. With 7 bases removed from V and 6 bases from J, the gap between germline ends came to 12 bases. CDR1 SNHLY and CDR2 FYNNEI come from the germline V gene. With regard to this clone: Its antigen is still unknown.

This TCR derives from an adult who received the AZD1222 COVID-19 vaccine. The specimen was peripheral blood, collected 28 days after the second AZD1222 dose. This chain links TRBV2 with TRBJ1-1; D is unresolved. The CDR3 DNA reads as TGTGCCAGCAAAATGGGGATAGCTGAAGCTTTCTTT. Encoded protein: CASKMGIAEAFF.